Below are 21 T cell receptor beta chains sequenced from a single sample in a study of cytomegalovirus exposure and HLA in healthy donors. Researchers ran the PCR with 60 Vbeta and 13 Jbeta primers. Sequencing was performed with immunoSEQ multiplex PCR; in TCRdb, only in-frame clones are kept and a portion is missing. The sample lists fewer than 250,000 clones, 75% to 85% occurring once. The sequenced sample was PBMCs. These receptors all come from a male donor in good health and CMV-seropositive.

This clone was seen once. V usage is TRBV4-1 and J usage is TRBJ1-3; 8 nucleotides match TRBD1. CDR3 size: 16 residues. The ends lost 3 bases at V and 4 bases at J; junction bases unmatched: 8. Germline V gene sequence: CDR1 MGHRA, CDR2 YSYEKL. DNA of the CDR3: TGCGCCAGCAGCCAGCCTCGGACAGGGTACGGAAACACCATATATTTT. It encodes CASSQPRTGYGNTIYF.

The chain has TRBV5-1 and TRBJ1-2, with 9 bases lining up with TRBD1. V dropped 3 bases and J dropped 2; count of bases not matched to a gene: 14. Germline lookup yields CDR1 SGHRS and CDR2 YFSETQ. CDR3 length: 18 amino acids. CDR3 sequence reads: CASSSKPQTGGGNYGYTF. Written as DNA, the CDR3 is TGCGCCAGCAGCTCGAAACCCCAGACAGGGGGAGGGAACTATGGCTACACCTTC.

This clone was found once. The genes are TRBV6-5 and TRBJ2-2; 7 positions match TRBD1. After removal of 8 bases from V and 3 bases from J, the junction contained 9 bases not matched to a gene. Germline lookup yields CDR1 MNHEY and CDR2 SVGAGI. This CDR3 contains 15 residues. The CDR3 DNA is TGTGCCAGCGGTACAGGGGAAGGGGACACCGGGGAGCTGTTTTTT. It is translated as CASGTGEGDTGELFF.

CDR3 coding DNA: TGCGCCAGCAGCTGGGGGCCGCCCGAGCAGTTCTTC. Translated: CASSWGPPEQFF. V gene TRBV5-1 combines with J gene TRBJ2-1; perhaps TRBD1 as D (6 bases). Between the trimmed V and J ends, which lost 3 bases and 10 bases, there was a span of 11 bases. The CDR3 totals 12 residues. Per germline, CDR1 SGHRS and CDR2 YFSETQ.

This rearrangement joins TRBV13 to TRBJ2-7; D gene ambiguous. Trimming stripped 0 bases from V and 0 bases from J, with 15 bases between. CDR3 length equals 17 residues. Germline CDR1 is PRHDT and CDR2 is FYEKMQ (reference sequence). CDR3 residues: CASSLGTLLSSSYEQYF. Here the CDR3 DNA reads TGTGCCAGCAGCTTAGGGACTCTCCTTAGTAGCTCCTACGAGCAGTACTTC.

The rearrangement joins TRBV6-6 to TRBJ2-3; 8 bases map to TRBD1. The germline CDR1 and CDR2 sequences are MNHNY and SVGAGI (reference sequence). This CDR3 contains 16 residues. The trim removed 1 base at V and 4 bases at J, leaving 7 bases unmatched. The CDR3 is CASSYLGQVQPDTQYF. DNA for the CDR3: TGTGCCAGCAGTTACTTGGGACAGGTCCAACCAGATACGCAGTATTTT.

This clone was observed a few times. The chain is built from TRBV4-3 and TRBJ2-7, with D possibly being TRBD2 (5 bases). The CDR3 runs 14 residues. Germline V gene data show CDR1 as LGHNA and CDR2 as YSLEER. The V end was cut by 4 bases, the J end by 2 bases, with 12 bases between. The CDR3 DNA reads TGCGCCAGCAGCCGATCTGGCGGGCCCTACGAGCAGTACTTC. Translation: CASSRSGGPYEQYF.

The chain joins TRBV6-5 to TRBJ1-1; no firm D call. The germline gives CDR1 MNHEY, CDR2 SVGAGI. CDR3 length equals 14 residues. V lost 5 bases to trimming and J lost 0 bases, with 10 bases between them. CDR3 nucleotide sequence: TGTGCCAGCAGTGGCAGTTACCTGAACACTGAAGCTTTCTTT. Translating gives CASSGSYLNTEAFF.

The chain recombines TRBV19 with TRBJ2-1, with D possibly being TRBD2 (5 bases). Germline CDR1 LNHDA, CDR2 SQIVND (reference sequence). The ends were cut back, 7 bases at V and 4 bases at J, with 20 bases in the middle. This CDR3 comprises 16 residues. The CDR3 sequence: CASTHWAASRYNEQFF. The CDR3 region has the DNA TGTGCCAGTACTCATTGGGCGGCTAGCCGGTACAATGAGCAGTTCTTC.

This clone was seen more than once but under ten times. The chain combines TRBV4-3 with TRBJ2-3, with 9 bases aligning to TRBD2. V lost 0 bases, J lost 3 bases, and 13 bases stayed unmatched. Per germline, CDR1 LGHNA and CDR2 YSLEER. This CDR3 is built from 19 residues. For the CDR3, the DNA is TGCGCCAGCAGCCAAGATTGGCGGGAGGGTTATGGTCGTACAGATACGCAGTATTTT. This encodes CASSQDWREGYGRTDTQYF.

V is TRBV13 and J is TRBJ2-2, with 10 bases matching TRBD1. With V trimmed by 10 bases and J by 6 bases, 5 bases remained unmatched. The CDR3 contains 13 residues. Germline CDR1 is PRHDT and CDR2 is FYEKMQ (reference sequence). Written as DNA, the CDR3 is TGTGCCACCGGGACAGGGGACGCCGGGGAGCTGTTTTTT. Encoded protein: CATGTGDAGELFF.

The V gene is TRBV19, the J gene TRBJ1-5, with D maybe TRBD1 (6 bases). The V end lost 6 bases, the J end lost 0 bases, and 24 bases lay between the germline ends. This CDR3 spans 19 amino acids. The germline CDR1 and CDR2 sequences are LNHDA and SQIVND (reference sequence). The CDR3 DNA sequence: TGTGCCAGTAGGCTCGACCGGGACACATACTTCGATAGCAATCAGCCCCAGCATTTT. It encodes CASRLDRDTYFDSNQPQHF.

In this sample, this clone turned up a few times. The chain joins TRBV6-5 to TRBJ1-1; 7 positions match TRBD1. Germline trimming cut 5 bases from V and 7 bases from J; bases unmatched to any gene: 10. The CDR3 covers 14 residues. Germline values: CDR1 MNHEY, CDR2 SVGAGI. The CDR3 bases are TGTGCCAGCAGTCCCCGGACAGGTTTTATTGAAGCTTTCTTT. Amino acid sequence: CASSPRTGFIEAFF.

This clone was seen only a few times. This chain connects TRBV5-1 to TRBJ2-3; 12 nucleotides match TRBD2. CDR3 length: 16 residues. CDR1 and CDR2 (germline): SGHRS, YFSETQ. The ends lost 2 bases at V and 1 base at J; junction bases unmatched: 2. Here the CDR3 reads CASSLRTSGGTDTQYF. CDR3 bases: TGCGCCAGCAGCTTACGGACTAGCGGGGGCACAGATACGCAGTATTTT.

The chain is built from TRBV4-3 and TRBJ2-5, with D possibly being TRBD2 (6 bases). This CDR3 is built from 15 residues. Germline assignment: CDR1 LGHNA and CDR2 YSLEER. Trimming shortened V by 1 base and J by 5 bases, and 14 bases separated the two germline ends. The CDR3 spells CASSQGPGVTETQYF. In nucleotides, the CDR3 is TGCGCCAGCAGCCAAGGCCCGGGAGTAACGGAGACCCAGTACTTC.

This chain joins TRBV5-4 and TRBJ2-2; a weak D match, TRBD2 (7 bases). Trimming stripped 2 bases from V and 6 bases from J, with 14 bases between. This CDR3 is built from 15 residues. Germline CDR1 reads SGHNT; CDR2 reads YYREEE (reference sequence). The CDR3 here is CASSFRGGNAGELFF. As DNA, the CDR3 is TGTGCCAGCAGCTTTAGGGGGGGAAACGCCGGGGAGCTGTTTTTT.

In DNA, the CDR3 is TGTGCCAGCAGTCCGACAGGAGTCAATGAAAAACTGTTTTTT. Translated: CASSPTGVNEKLFF. The rearrangement joins TRBV2 to TRBJ1-4, with a possible D match to TRBD1 (6 bases). The V gene's germline CDR1 is SNHLY and CDR2 FYNNEI. This CDR3 spans 14 amino acids. The V and J ends lost 5 bases and 5 bases respectively, with 12 bases between them.

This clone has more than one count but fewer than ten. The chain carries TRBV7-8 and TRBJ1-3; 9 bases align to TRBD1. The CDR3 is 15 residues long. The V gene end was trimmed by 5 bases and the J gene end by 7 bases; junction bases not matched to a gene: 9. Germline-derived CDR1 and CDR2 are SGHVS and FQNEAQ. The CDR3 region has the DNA TGTGCCAGCAGCCGAGAAGGGACAGGGTCGAACACCATATATTTT. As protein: CASSREGTGSNTIYF.

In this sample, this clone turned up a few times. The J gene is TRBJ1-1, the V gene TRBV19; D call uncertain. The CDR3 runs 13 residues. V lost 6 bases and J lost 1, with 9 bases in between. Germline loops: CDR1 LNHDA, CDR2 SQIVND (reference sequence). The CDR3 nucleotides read TGTGCCAGTAGGAGCGGAGGGAACACTGAAGCTTTCTTT. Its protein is CASRSGGNTEAFF.

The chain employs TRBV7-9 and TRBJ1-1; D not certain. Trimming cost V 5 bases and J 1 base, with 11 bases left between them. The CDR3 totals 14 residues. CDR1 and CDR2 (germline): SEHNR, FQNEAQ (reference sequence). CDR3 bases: TGTGCCAGCAGCCCAGCCACGGGGAACACTGAAGCTTTCTTT. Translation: CASSPATGNTEAFF. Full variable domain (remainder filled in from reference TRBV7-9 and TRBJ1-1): DTGVSQNPRHKITKRGQNVTFRCDPISEHNRLYWYRQTLGQGPEFLTYFQNEAQLEKSRLLSDRFSAERPKGSFSTLEIQRTEQGDSAMYLCASSPATGNTEAFFGQGTRLTVV.

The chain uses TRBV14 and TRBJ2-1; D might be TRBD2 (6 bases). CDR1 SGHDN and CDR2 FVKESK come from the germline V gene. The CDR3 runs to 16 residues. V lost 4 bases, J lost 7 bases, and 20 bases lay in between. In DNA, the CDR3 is TGTGCCAGCAGCCCTCTTTCCCCGGGGGTGGCAAATGAGCAGTTCTTC. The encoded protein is CASSPLSPGVANEQFF.